This passage covers 19 T cell receptor beta chains from one sample sequenced in a study of neurological immune-mediated disorders. TCRdb reprocessed the 5' RACE reads via MiXCR and lists one record per CDR3 protein. Altogether under 60,000 distinct CDR3 sequences are present, about 25% being singletons, with the ten largest covering roughly 25%. The sample comprised PBMCs. The receptors come from an older woman in good health.

The chain has TRBV5-4 and TRBJ2-7; 8 nucleotides match TRBD1. The CDR3 contains 14 residues. Per the germline V gene, CDR1 is SGHNT and CDR2 is YYREEE (reference sequence). The ends lost 4 bases at V and 9 bases at J; junction bases unmatched: 12. The CDR3 nucleotides are TGTGCCAGCAGCCCCAGTAGGGACAGGTTTGGGCAGTACTTC. It specifies CASSPSRDRFGQYF.

The chain recombines TRBV7-2 with TRBJ2-7; no clear D gene. Germline V CDR1 and CDR2: SGHTA, FQGNSA. CDR3 length equals 12 residues. V dropped 5 bases and J dropped 4 bases, with 9 bases sitting between them. CDR3 protein: CASSATNYEQYF. CDR3 nucleotides: TGTGCCAGCAGCGCTACGAATTACGAGCAGTACTTC.

This chain joins TRBV12-3 or TRBV12-4 and TRBJ1-1, with D perhaps TRBD1 (6 bases). The ends were cut back, 4 bases at V and 11 bases at J, with 11 bases in the middle. The CDR3 extends over 11 amino acids. CDR3 amino acids: CASSSGAHAFF. DNA of the CDR3: TGTGCCAGCAGTTCGGGGGCGCACGCTTTCTTT.

In this sample, this clonotype turned up many times. The V gene is TRBV5-1, the J gene TRBJ2-2; TRBD1 might be the D (6 bases). Germline lookup yields CDR1 SGHRS and CDR2 YFSETQ. Trimming removed 3 bases from V and 6 bases from J, with 12 bases in between. The CDR3 length is 14 residues. Here the CDR3 DNA reads TGCGCCAGCAGCTCAACAGGGTTTGCCGGGGAGCTGTTTTTT. Translating it yields CASSSTGFAGELFF.

For this clonotype: This could be a read error, since a much larger clone is one nucleotide away. This rearrangement joins TRBV20-1 to TRBJ2-1; D unclear. The CDR3 loop spans 13 amino acids. V gave up 7 bases and J gave up 2 bases, with 12 bases separating them. Germline V lookup: CDR1 DFQATT, CDR2 SNEGSKA (reference sequence). The CDR3 DNA sequence: TGCAGTGGGTACTCAAGCCCCTACAATGAGCAGTTCTTC. This gives the protein CSGYSSPYNEQFF.

The sample holds many counts of this clonotype. The rearrangement links TRBV3-1 to TRBJ2-1; D call uncertain. The CDR3 contains 15 residues. V shed 2 bases and J shed 5 bases, with 13 bases lying between them. The germline V gene encodes CDR1 LGHDT and CDR2 YNNKEL (reference sequence). The CDR3 reads CASSQLDAYHNEQFF. Written as DNA, the CDR3 is TGTGCCAGCAGCCAATTAGACGCCTATCACAATGAGCAGTTCTTC.

This clonotype was counted between two and nine times. V is TRBV4-2 and J is TRBJ1-1; D is uncertain. Per the germline V gene, CDR1 is LGHNA and CDR2 is YNFKEQ. Trimming removed 6 bases at V and 0 bases at J, with 14 bases between. This CDR3 is built from 15 residues. The CDR3 is CASRPAQYLNTEAFF. Written as DNA, the CDR3 is TGTGCCAGCAGACCCGCTCAGTACCTGAACACTGAAGCTTTCTTT.

This clonotype was counted many times. The chain combines TRBV27 with TRBJ2-5; TRBD2 might be the D (6 bases). Deletions cut 3 bases from V and 4 bases from J, with 15 bases between. CDR3 length: 15 amino acids. Looked up from germline, CDR1 is MNHEY and CDR2 is SMNVEV (reference sequence). The chain's CDR3 is CASSFSGQGGETQYF. The CDR3 coding sequence is TGTGCCAGCAGTTTTTCGGGGCAGGGAGGAGAGACCCAGTACTTC.

The table lists this clonotype with a few counts. The chain links TRBV7-3 to TRBJ2-1; D is ambiguous. Per germline, CDR1 SGHTA and CDR2 FQGTGA. CDR3 length: 14 residues. Trimming stripped 5 bases from V and 7 bases from J, with 15 bases between. Here the CDR3 DNA reads TGTGCCAGCAGCCTAAACCCCGCTGGGAATGAGCAGTTCTTC. As protein: CASSLNPAGNEQFF.

This clonotype has a handful of counts. The J gene is TRBJ2-7, the V gene TRBV18; D gene uncertain. This CDR3 contains 12 residues. In germline, CDR1 is KGHSH, CDR2 LQKENI. With 3 bases removed from V and 7 bases from J, the gap between germline ends came to 10 bases. CDR3 amino acids: CASSPSGSEQYF. For the CDR3, the DNA is TGTGCCAGCTCACCCTCGGGTTCGGAGCAGTACTTC.

This clonotype was seen ten or more times. The chain has TRBV3-1 and TRBJ2-7; D might be TRBD1 (5 bases). This CDR3 has 14 amino acids. Trimming left V 2 bases short and J 5 bases short, with 13 bases between. CDR1 LGHDT and CDR2 YNNKEL come from the germline V gene (reference sequence). CDR3 DNA sequence: TGTGCCAGCAGCCAACAGGGTAGGGTCCACGAGCAGTACTTC. Translating gives CASSQQGRVHEQYF.

The CDR3 loop reads CSASGGAQYEQYV. The CDR3 nucleotides read TGCAGTGCTAGCGGCGGGGCGCAGTACGAGCAGTACGTC. This rearrangement joins TRBV20-1 to TRBJ2-7; D perhaps matches TRBD2 (6 bases). Germline-derived CDR1 and CDR2 are DFQATT and SNEGSKA (reference sequence). This CDR3 contains 13 residues. The germline V and J ends were trimmed by 3 bases and 4 bases, with 13 bases remaining between them.

This clonotype was detected ten times or more. The J gene is TRBJ2-3, the V gene TRBV7-2, with D perhaps being TRBD1 or TRBD2 (5 bases each). V was trimmed by 5 bases and J by 3 bases, leaving 15 bases between them. Per the germline V gene, CDR1 is SGHTA and CDR2 is FQGNSA. The CDR3 totals 15 residues. This CDR3 is CASSRTPGRTDTQYF. In DNA, the CDR3 is TGTGCCAGCAGCAGAACACCGGGACGGACAGATACGCAGTATTTT.

This clonotype was picked up many times. The CDR3 nucleotides are TGCGCCAGCAGATTTGGGCGAGGGGTTACGCAGTATTTT. Protein: CASRFGRGVTQYF. The genes are TRBV5-1 and TRBJ2-3; either TRBD1 or TRBD2 may supply D (5 bases each). The CDR3 contains 13 residues. Germline V gives CDR1 SGHRS, CDR2 YFSETQ. V lost 5 bases and J lost 8, with 15 bases in between.

CDR3 in amino acids: CASSPLGAPSTDTQYF. The DNA for the CDR3 is TGTGCCAGCTCACCCCTGGGGGCGCCTAGCACAGATACGCAGTATTTT. This sequence joins TRBV18 and TRBJ2-3; possible D gene TRBD1, 6 bases. Germline V gene sequence: CDR1 KGHSH, CDR2 LQKENI. The CDR3 is made up of 16 amino acids. The V end was cut by 3 bases, the J end by 0 bases, with 13 bases between.

In this sample, this clonotype turned up many times. The gene calls are TRBV5-1 and TRBJ2-6; D is possibly TRBD1 (6 bases). Trimming pared 0 bases from V and 1 base from J, leaving 14 bases between. Germline-derived CDR1 and CDR2 are SGHRS and YFSETQ. The CDR3 totals 18 residues. DNA for the CDR3: TGCGCCAGCAGCTTGGGTCTAGCAGGACAGTCTGGGGCCAACGTCCTGACTTTC. It is translated as CASSLGLAGQSGANVLTF.

This clonotype has ten or more counts. The rearrangement joins TRBV5-6 to TRBJ1-1; D ambiguous. Germline V gene data show CDR1 as SGHDT and CDR2 as YYEEEE. The V end lost 2 bases, the J end lost 6 bases, and 14 bases lay between the germline ends. This CDR3 has 14 residues. CDR3 nucleotide sequence: TGTGCCAGCAGCTTCCGTTTCGGGTGGGCTGAAGCTTTCTTT. It translates to CASSFRFGWAEAFF.

The chain uses TRBV4-3 and TRBJ2-1; perhaps TRBD2 as D (6 bases). This CDR3 region has 15 residues. CDR1 LGHNA and CDR2 YSLEER come from the germline V gene. Deletions cut 8 bases from V and 4 bases from J, with 18 bases between. This chain's CDR3 is CASGNRGRSYNEQFF. The DNA for the CDR3 is TGCGCCAGCGGCAACCGGGGGAGAAGTTACAATGAGCAGTTCTTC.

This clonotype was seen many times. The rearrangement joins TRBV5-1 to TRBJ2-5; 7 bases are a match to TRBD1. Germline trimming cut 4 bases from V and 5 bases from J; bases unmatched to any gene: 8. CDR3 length: 14 amino acids. Per the germline V gene, CDR1 is SGHRS and CDR2 is YFSETQ. This chain's CDR3 is CASSRGPDRETQYF. As DNA, the CDR3 is TGCGCCAGCAGCAGGGGGCCTGATCGGGAGACCCAGTACTTC.